The 25 T cell receptor beta chains below were found in one sample sequenced in a study of cytomegalovirus exposure and HLA in healthy donors. Vbeta (60) and Jbeta (13) primers were used in the PCR. The repertoire was sequenced with immunoSEQ multiplex PCR; TCRdb's copy has only in-frame clones and lacks some. The sample lists 180,000 or so clones, about three quarters occurring once. The sequenced material came from PBMCs. The receptor source for this set is a middle-aged man in good health and CMV-seropositive.

The chain uses TRBV10-3 and TRBJ1-5; D is undetermined. CDR1 is ENHRY and CDR2 is SYGVKD in the germline V gene. The CDR3 is 14 residues long. The V gene lost 6 bases and the J gene lost 0 bases, with 9 bases spanning the gap. The CDR3 bases are TGTGCCATCAGCCTCGCCGGTAGCAATCAGCCCCAGCATTTT. Translated, it gives CAISLAGSNQPQHF.

V gene TRBV4-1 combines with J gene TRBJ2-3, with D possibly TRBD2 on 6 matching bases. The length of the CDR3 is 17 residues. The germline gives CDR1 MGHRA, CDR2 YSYEKL. V gave up 4 bases and J gave up 0 bases, with 17 bases separating them. The chain's CDR3 is CASSPSTRGKSTDTQYF. In DNA form, the CDR3 reads TGCGCCAGCAGCCCCAGCACCCGGGGGAAAAGCACAGATACGCAGTATTTT.

V is TRBV4-1 and J is TRBJ1-1, with 11 bases fitting TRBD1. Germline loops: CDR1 MGHRA, CDR2 YSYEKL. This CDR3 region has 18 residues. V lost 1 base and J lost 0; bases outside the gene matches: 7. CDR3 in amino acids: CASSQAGTGGKVNTEAFF. In DNA form, the CDR3 reads TGCGCCAGCAGCCAAGCCGGGACAGGGGGAAAGGTGAACACTGAAGCTTTCTTT.

CDR3 amino acids: CASSPLEVQYF. The CDR3 DNA is TGTGCCAGCAGCCCCCTTGAGGTGCAGTACTTC. The V call is TRBV7-9, the J call TRBJ2-7; D call uncertain. The CDR3 totals 11 residues. CDR1 is SEHNR and CDR2 is FQNEAQ in the germline V gene (reference sequence). Trimming stripped 5 bases from V and 9 bases from J, with 11 bases between.

The CDR3 reads CAWAGTFNTGELFF. In DNA, the CDR3 is TGTGCCTGGGCCGGGACATTCAACACCGGGGAGCTGTTTTTT. The V and J genes are TRBV30 and TRBJ2-2; maybe TRBD1 (6 bases). Trimming left V 5 bases short and J 2 bases short, with 12 bases between. CDR1 and CDR2 (germline): GTSNPN, SVGIG (reference sequence). The CDR3 has 14 amino acids.

A single count supports this clone. This rearrangement joins TRBV7-2 to TRBJ1-4; D is uncertain. The CDR3 has 14 residues. CDR1 SGHTA and CDR2 FQGNSA come from the germline V gene. V was cut by 5 bases and J by 7 bases, with 14 bases left in between. The CDR3 loop reads CASSQSGGIEKLFF. Written as DNA, the CDR3 is TGTGCCAGCAGCCAGTCAGGAGGTATTGAAAAACTGTTTTTT. The full variable domain, completed using reference TRBV7-2 and TRBJ1-4, is GAGVSQSPSNKVTEKGKDVELRCDPISGHTALYWYRQSLGQGLEFLIYFQGNSAPDKSGLPSDRFSAERTGGSVSTLTIQRTQQEDSAVYLCASSQSGGIEKLFFGSGTQLSVL.

The chain carries TRBV5-1 and TRBJ1-5; weak D call: TRBD1 (6 bases). V lost 0 bases, J lost 5 bases, and 6 bases lay in between. Germline lookup yields CDR1 SGHRS and CDR2 YFSETQ. The CDR3 length is 13 residues. This CDR3 is CASSLGQDQPQHF. DNA of the CDR3: TGCGCCAGCAGCTTGGGACAGGATCAGCCCCAGCATTTT.

The J gene is TRBJ2-1, the V gene TRBV7-7; TRBD1 matches 8 bases. The V and J ends lost 5 bases and 8 bases, in that order; junction bases with no gene match: 11. Germline CDR1 and CDR2: SSHAT and FNYEAQ (reference sequence). The CDR3 consists of 15 residues. CDR3 nucleotide sequence: TGTGCCAGCAGCCCGGGACTTCCAGGGGGCGATGAGCAGTTCTTC. Translation: CASSPGLPGGDEQFF.

The chain combines TRBV7-2 with TRBJ1-1, with 8 bases fitting TRBD1. CDR3 length equals 15 residues. Per germline, CDR1 SGHTA and CDR2 FQGNSA. V was clipped by 5 bases and J by 0 bases; unmatched bases: 5. Here the CDR3 DNA reads TGTGCCAGCAGCGTACAGGGGGGTTTGAACACTGAAGCTTTCTTT. Residues: CASSVQGGLNTEAFF.

This clone was found a few times. This chain links TRBV9 with TRBJ2-1; 8 positions match TRBD2. Germline V CDR1 and CDR2: SGDLS, YYNGEE. The ends lost 5 bases at V and 4 bases at J; junction bases unmatched: 2. The CDR3 extends over 13 amino acids. CDR3 DNA: TGTGCCAGCAGGCGGGGGGAGTACAATGAGCAGTTCTTC. The encoded protein is CASRRGEYNEQFF.

V is TRBV11-1 and J is TRBJ1-2, with 9 positions matching TRBD1. Per the germline V gene, CDR1 is SGHAT and CDR2 is FQDESV (reference sequence). The CDR3 covers 12 residues. V trimming: 5 bases; J trimming: 10 bases; junction bases outside the gene matches: 5. The CDR3 sequence is CASSPGQGFYTF. The CDR3 DNA follows: TGTGCCAGCAGCCCGGGACAGGGCTTCTACACCTTC.

The chain links TRBV6-1 to TRBJ1-2, with 7 bases that match TRBD1. V shed 3 bases and J 5 bases; nucleotides not matched to a gene: 12. CDR1 is MNHNS, CDR2 SASEGT, per germline. The CDR3 has 16 amino acids. The CDR3 sequence: CASSEERGLALYGYTF. The CDR3, as DNA: TGTGCCAGCAGTGAGGAAAGGGGGCTCGCTTTGTATGGCTACACCTTC.

The J gene is TRBJ1-2, the V gene TRBV6-1; maybe TRBD1 (6 bases). The germline V gene has CDR1 MNHNS and CDR2 SASEGT. CDR3 size: 13 residues. The V and J ends lost 6 bases and 5 bases respectively, with 13 bases between them. The chain's CDR3 is CASSPGAFYGYTF. As DNA, the CDR3 is TGTGCCAGCAGCCCAGGGGCCTTTTATGGCTACACCTTC.

CDR3 loop: CASSETGGNTEAFF. The CDR3 nucleotides read TGTGCCAGCAGTGAAACAGGCGGGAACACTGAAGCTTTCTTT. The V call is TRBV6-5, the J call TRBJ1-1, with D possibly TRBD1 on 5 matching bases. This CDR3 has 14 amino acids. Per the germline V gene, CDR1 is MNHEY and CDR2 is SVGAGI. The germline V and J ends were trimmed by 5 bases and 1 base, with 11 bases remaining between them.

The chain employs TRBV4-3 and TRBJ2-3; 9 positions agree with TRBD1. The germline V gene has CDR1 LGHNA and CDR2 YSLEER. With 0 bases clipped from V and 10 bases from J, the junction kept 8 bases outside the gene matches. This CDR3 has 15 residues. The CDR3 protein is CASSQEFPDRGSQYF. CDR3 sequence (DNA): TGCGCCAGCAGCCAAGAGTTTCCGGACAGGGGATCGCAGTATTTT.

This clone was recorded only once. The J gene is TRBJ2-3, the V gene TRBV7-8; D is perhaps TRBD2 (5 bases). Germline CDR1 reads SGHVS; CDR2 reads FQNEAQ. Trimming pared 5 bases from V and 3 bases from J, leaving 15 bases between. CDR3 length: 15 residues. DNA of the CDR3: TGTGCCAGCAGCCCCTCCGGGGTGGGAACAGATACGCAGTATTTT. Translation: CASSPSGVGTDTQYF.

CDR3 bases: TGCGCCAGCAGTGACAGGTCTTTCCAGCCCCAGCATTTT. It codes for CASSDRSFQPQHF. This sequence joins TRBV10-1 and TRBJ1-5; D call uncertain. CDR1 is WNHNN, CDR2 SYGVQD, per germline (reference sequence). V was clipped by 3 bases and J by 7 bases, with 10 bases between them. This CDR3 contains 13 residues.

This clone was detected a few times. This chain links TRBV7-2 with TRBJ1-1, with D hard to call. The CDR3 has 13 amino acids. The germline gives CDR1 SGHTA, CDR2 FQGNSA. Between the trimmed V and J ends, which lost 4 bases and 4 bases, there was a span of 10 bases. The CDR3 loop is CASSSAGSTEAFF. DNA for the CDR3: TGTGCCAGCAGCTCTGCGGGGAGCACTGAAGCTTTCTTT.

In nucleotides, the CDR3 is TGTGCCAGCAGCACGTGGGACAGACAAGAGACCCAGTACTTC. Protein: CASSTWDRQETQYF. The chain couples TRBV7-8 to TRBJ2-5, with 7 bases lining up with TRBD1. Germline V gene sequence: CDR1 SGHVS, CDR2 FQNEAQ. The CDR3 is 14 residues long. V lost 5 bases to trimming and J lost 2 bases; unmatched junction nucleotides: 5.

The chain links TRBV7-9 to TRBJ2-1; D gene uncertain. Looked up from germline, CDR1 is SEHNR and CDR2 is FQNEAQ (reference sequence). Trimming took off 2 bases at V and 8 bases at J, with 22 bases between the two ends. The CDR3 length is 17 residues. The CDR3 spells CASSLHPGSYPNDEQFF. In DNA form, the CDR3 reads TGTGCCAGCAGCTTACACCCAGGTTCATACCCTAACGATGAGCAGTTCTTC.

The chain is built from TRBV10-3 and TRBJ1-1; 7 positions match TRBD1. Looked up from germline, CDR1 is ENHRY and CDR2 is SYGVKD. V lost 2 bases to trimming and J lost 3 bases; unmatched junction nucleotides: 0. The CDR3 loop spans 13 amino acids. In DNA form, the CDR3 reads TGTGCCATCAGTGAGCAGGGGGACACTGAAGCTTTCTTT. Encoded protein: CAISEQGDTEAFF.

The chain links TRBV29-1 to TRBJ2-7, with 11 nucleotides matching TRBD1. The germline gives CDR1 SQVTM, CDR2 ANQGSEA. The CDR3 is 12 amino acids. J was trimmed by 9 bases and V by 4 bases; bases with no gene match: 5. This CDR3 reads CSVGGTGGRQYF. The CDR3 DNA sequence: TGCAGCGTTGGCGGGACAGGGGGGAGGCAGTACTTC.

V gene TRBV19 combines with J gene TRBJ1-6, with 10 nucleotides matching TRBD1. V was pared by 10 bases and J by 4 bases, with 4 bases of the junction left unmatched. This CDR3 is 14 amino acids long. CDR1 and CDR2 (germline): LNHDA, SQIVND (reference sequence). The CDR3 DNA reads as TGTGCCACCTCGGACAGGGGGTATAATTCACCCCTCCACTTT. This codes for CATSDRGYNSPLHF.

The chain is built from TRBV9 and TRBJ1-4; 8 bases match TRBD1. The germline CDR1 and CDR2 sequences are SGDLS and YYNGEE. Unmatched junction bases numbered 7, after V lost 4 bases and J lost 11 bases. The CDR3 runs 13 residues. Here the CDR3 reads CASSSRQGSKLFF. The CDR3 DNA is TGTGCCAGCAGCTCTCGACAGGGGTCGAAACTGTTTTTT.

This clone was counted a single time. The chain recombines TRBV19 with TRBJ1-1; the match to TRBD1 covers 7 bases. This CDR3 region has 16 residues. With 5 bases clipped from V and 6 bases from J, the junction kept 15 bases outside the gene matches. CDR1 is LNHDA and CDR2 is SQIVND in the germline V gene (reference sequence). The CDR3 here is CASSEDRSMVGAEAFF. For the CDR3, the DNA is TGTGCCAGTAGTGAGGACAGGAGTATGGTGGGTGCTGAAGCTTTCTTT.